A single T cell receptor beta chain is shown here with its context. Its antigen remains unknown. The junction and the germline gene differ at one end; a read error may be behind it. Between roughly 17 and 33 mg of unsorted bulk tissue served as the source from which RNA and DNA were co-extracted. This entry is derived from a study of tumor-infiltrating lymphocytes in primary liver carcinoma. The length of the CDR3 is 14 residues. Germline values: CDR1 SQVTM, CDR2 ANQGSEA. Findings of the study overall: Between tumor regions, pairs overlapped more than tumor-adjacent and tumor-blood pairs did. No more than about 8-24% of top clones could be seen in all five tumor regions.

A constant-region primer served to make TCR beta cDNA from around 540 ng total RNA. Slightly modified ARM-PCR served as the procedure for the TCR beta libraries. These libraries came from three rounds of nested multiplex PCR. Researchers ran the first two PCR rounds for ten to eleven cycles each with TRBV1-TRBV30 forward primers and a C-beta reverse primer. TCRdb reprocessed the multiplex PCR reads with MiXCR, giving one entry per CDR3 protein. The sample has roughly 200,000 distinct CDR3 sequences, approximately 80% seen once; the top ten hold 18%. The receptor was isolated from a man aged 40-50 years with primary liver carcinoma and hepatitis B virus infection. The genes are TRBV29-1 and TRBJ2-3; 9 bases match TRBD1. Sample: tumor tissue from primary liver carcinoma. The CDR3 DNA reads as TGCAGCGTTTCCAGGACAGGGGTGCCAGATACGCGGTATTTT. Protein product: CSVSRTGVPDTRYF.